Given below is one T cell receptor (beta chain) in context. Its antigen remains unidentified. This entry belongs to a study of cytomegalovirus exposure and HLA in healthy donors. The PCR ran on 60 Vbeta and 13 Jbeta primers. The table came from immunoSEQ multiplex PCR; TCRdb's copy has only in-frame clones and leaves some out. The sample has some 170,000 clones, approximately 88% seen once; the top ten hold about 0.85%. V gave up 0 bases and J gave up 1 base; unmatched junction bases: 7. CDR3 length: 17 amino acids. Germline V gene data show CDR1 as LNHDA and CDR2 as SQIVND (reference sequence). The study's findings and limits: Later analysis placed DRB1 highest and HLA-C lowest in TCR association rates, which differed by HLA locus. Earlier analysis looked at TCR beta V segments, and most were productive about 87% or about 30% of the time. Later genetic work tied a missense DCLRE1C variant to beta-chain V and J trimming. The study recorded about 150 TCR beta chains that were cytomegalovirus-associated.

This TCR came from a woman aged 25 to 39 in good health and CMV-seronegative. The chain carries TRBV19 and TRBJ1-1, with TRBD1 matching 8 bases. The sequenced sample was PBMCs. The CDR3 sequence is CASSIDRRGRPNTEAFF. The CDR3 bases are TGTGCCAGTAGTATAGATCGCAGGGGGCGACCGAACACTGAAGCTTTCTTT.